The clone carrying this T cell receptor (beta chain) was seen at least ten times. This record comes from a study of T cells in Graves' hyperthyroidism and ophthalmopathy. TCR beta CDR3 regions were amplified from RNA transcripts. Initially, a first-round RT-PCR of the TCR CDR3 employed the HTBI primer set. TCRdb re-called the multiplex PCR reads with MiXCR, one entry per CDR3 protein. The sample consists of around 760,000 distinct CDR3 sequences, under 45% of them appearing once. V gave up 6 bases and J gave up 3 bases, with 9 bases separating them. This CDR3 comprises 11 residues. Germline V gene data show CDR1 as SQVTM and CDR2 as ANQGSEA.

The sequencing input was blood. This TCR derives from a woman between 35 and 50 years old with Graves' hyperthyroidism. This chain links TRBV29-1 with TRBJ2-7; D is unclear. CDR3 sequence: CSVNSNYEQYF. The CDR3 DNA follows: TGCAGCGTCAATTCCAACTACGAGCAGTACTTC.